In its sample, the clone carrying this TCR beta chain was seen once. The sample originates from a study of blood T cell repertoires in COVID-19. As for the study in general: Donors in the United States, Italy and Spain gave samples during acute or convalescent COVID-19. T cells, B-cell-depleted T cells, or PBMCs supplied cDNA or gDNA.

V was pared by 1 base and J by 3 bases, with 3 bases of the junction left unmatched. CDR1 and CDR2 (germline): SQVTM, ANQGSEA. The CDR3 loop spans 15 amino acids. Under the authors' procedure: Estimated nucleated cell counts came from reference gene primer amplification. Sequencing was performed with immunoSEQ multiplex PCR; in TCRdb, only in-frame clones are kept and a portion is missing. The V and J calls and clone size were taken over from that table, and D and trimming were inferred from the DNA. The data contain tens of thousands of clones, around 80% of them singletons. The sequence derives from a man in his sixties with active or convalescent COVID-19. The rearrangement links TRBV29-1 to TRBJ2-3; 11 nucleotides line up with TRBD2. Source material: peripheral blood. CDR3 nucleotides: TGCAGCGTTGAAGGACTAGCGGGGATGACAGATACGCAGTATTTT. Encoded protein: CSVEGLAGMTDTQYF.